This TCR beta chain stems from a study of circulating and synovial CD4+ cells in juvenile arthritis. Study-level points and caveats: CPL versus bulk CD4 samples: T cell genome counts differed by at least an order of magnitude. These blood cells shared more CDR3 sequences with synovium than bulk blood. These repertoires were less diverse than bulk blood CD4 repertoires.

Comment on this clone: Its target is not known.

This table comes from immunoSEQ multiplex PCR, and its TCRdb copy is limited to in-frame clones, with some not included. The sample contains 25,000 to 35,000 clones, just under 95% of which appear only once. Patients with active juvenile idiopathic arthritis donated these samples. V was clipped by 0 bases and J by 6 bases; unmatched bases: 0. The germline V gene encodes CDR1 SGHTA and CDR2 FQGNSA. The CDR3 totals 13 residues. This chain connects TRBV7-2 to TRBJ2-3; 7 bases are a match to TRBD2. The clonotype comes from a human donor with juvenile idiopathic arthritis. Material for sequencing was CD4+ T cells from blood. The CDR3 nucleotides read TGTGCCAGCAGCTTAGCGCGGGGGGATACGCAGTATTTT. Translated, it gives CASSLARGDTQYF. Supplemented by reference TRBV7-2 and TRBJ2-3, the full variable domain reads GAGVSQSPSNKVTEKGKDVELRCDPISGHTALYWYRQSLGQGLEFLIYFQGNSAPDKSGLPSDRFSAERTGGSVSTLTIQRTQQEDSAVYLCASSLARGDTQYFGPGTRLTVL.